This passage covers 15 T cell receptor beta chains from one sample sequenced in a study of OX40 agonist ivuxolimab in advanced cancers. Clones were sequenced by immunoSEQ multiplex PCR, and TCRdb holds only the in-frame ones, with some missing. The sample consists of around 43,000 clones, around nine tenths of them appearing once. This material consisted of CD4+ or CD8+ T cells sorted from blood, taken in a trial of the OX40 agonist ivuxolimab. The receptors originated from an adult with an advanced solid tumor such as melanoma, head and neck, liver or kidney cancer.

In nucleotides, the CDR3 is TGTGCCAGCAGCGTAGGGGGGACAGTCAATCAGCCCCAGCATTTT. Its protein product is CASSVGGTVNQPQHF. The chain links TRBV9 to TRBJ1-5; 7 bases are a match to TRBD1. The CDR3 has 15 amino acids. The J segment lost 3 bases and the V segment lost 0 bases, leaving 3 bases of the junction unmatched. Per the germline V gene, CDR1 is SGDLS and CDR2 is YYNGEE.

This clone was seen just once. V and J are TRBV6-1 and TRBJ1-2; tentatively, D is TRBD1 (6 bases). V lost 5 bases and J lost 4, with 17 bases in between. Germline V gives CDR1 MNHNS, CDR2 SASEGT. The CDR3 consists of 15 residues. CDR3 coding DNA: TGTGCCAGCAGTCCCGGGACAACGCCCGCCTATGGCTACACCTTC. Encoded protein: CASSPGTTPAYGYTF.

The rearrangement uses TRBV28 and TRBJ2-2; TRBD1 matches at 9 bases. This CDR3 comprises 16 residues. The V segment lost 4 bases and the J segment 4 bases; nucleotides outside the gene matches: 7. Germline loops: CDR1 MDHEN, CDR2 SYDVKM. The CDR3 DNA reads TGTGCCAGCAGTTCCCGGGACAGGGCGTCCACCGGGGAGCTGTTTTTT. Translating it yields CASSSRDRASTGELFF.

This clone is labeled as medium-sized. This chain connects TRBV14 to TRBJ2-3; 7 nucleotides align to TRBD1. The V and J ends lost 4 bases and 2 bases, in that order; junction bases with no gene match: 9. The CDR3 is made up of 16 amino acids. Looked up from germline, CDR1 is SGHDN and CDR2 is FVKESK. CDR3 amino acids: CASSRPGTVSTDTQYF. The CDR3 DNA reads TGTGCCAGCAGCCGACCCGGGACAGTCTCCACAGATACGCAGTATTTT. Full variable domain (outside the CDR3, taken from reference TRBV14 and TRBJ2-3): EAGVTQFPSHSVIEKGQTVTLRCDPISGHDNLYWYRRVMGKEIKFLLHFVKESKQDESGMPNNRFLAERTGGTYSTLKVQPAELEDSGVYFCASSRPGTVSTDTQYFGPGTRLTVL.

The chain links TRBV19 to TRBJ2-5; unclear D gene. Germline V gene sequence: CDR1 LNHDA, CDR2 SQIVND (reference sequence). This CDR3 region has 15 residues. With 4 bases removed from V and 4 bases from J, the gap between germline ends came to 16 bases. CDR3 in DNA: TGTGCCAGTAGTAGGGTATTCGGCGATCGAGAGACCCAGTACTTC. Encoded protein: CASSRVFGDRETQYF.

V gene TRBV5-1 combines with J gene TRBJ2-3; 7 nucleotides align to TRBD2. CDR3 length: 18 amino acids. In germline, CDR1 is SGHRS, CDR2 YFSETQ. The V gene end was trimmed by 0 bases and the J gene end by 0 bases; junction bases not matched to a gene: 10. CDR3 amino acids: CASSLERGAGVSTDTQYF. In DNA form, the CDR3 reads TGCGCCAGCAGCTTGGAGCGTGGGGCGGGGGTTAGCACAGATACGCAGTATTTT.

The chain carries TRBV7-9 and TRBJ1-3; tentatively, D is TRBD1 (6 bases). Germline CDR1 SEHNR, CDR2 FQNEAQ (reference sequence). V was shortened by 4 bases and J by 11 bases, with 15 bases between the two germline ends. There are 13 residues in the CDR3. DNA for the CDR3: TGTGCCAGCAGCTGGGTGACAGGCCAGTCCATATATTTT. As protein: CASSWVTGQSIYF.

The chain employs TRBV7-8 and TRBJ1-1, with D possibly being TRBD1 (5 bases). Trimming shortened V by 5 bases and J by 4 bases, and 11 bases separated the two germline ends. Germline V CDR1 and CDR2: SGHVS, FQNEAQ. CDR3 length: 13 residues. The CDR3 DNA sequence: TGTGCCAGCAGCCCAGGACACACCACTGAAGCTTTCTTT. As protein: CASSPGHTTEAFF.

DNA for the CDR3: TGTGCCAGCAGCTTGTCAGGGACAGGGTTCCCCGATACGCAGTATTTT. Protein product: CASSLSGTGFPDTQYF. V gene TRBV5-5 combines with J gene TRBJ2-3, with 9 nucleotides matching TRBD1. CDR1 is SGHKS, CDR2 YYEKEE, per germline (reference sequence). V lost 1 base and J lost 6; bases outside the gene matches: 9. The length of the CDR3 is 16 residues.

The genes are TRBV5-6 and TRBJ2-4, with a tentative D call TRBD1 (5 bases). Trimming left V 3 bases short and J 5 bases short, with 9 bases between. CDR3 size: 13 residues. The germline gives CDR1 SGHDT, CDR2 YYEEEE. The CDR3 nucleotides read TGTGCCAGCAGCTCCACAGGAGAAAACATTCAGTACTTC. This encodes CASSSTGENIQYF. The whole variable domain, filled in from reference TRBV5-6 and TRBJ2-4, reads DAGVTQSPTHLIKTRGQQVTLRCSPKSGHDTVSWYQQALGQGPQFIFQYYEEEERQRGNFPDRFSGHQFPNYSSELNVNALLLGDSALYLCASSSTGENIQYFGAGTRLSVL.

The gene calls are TRBV11-2 and TRBJ2-3; 9 bases are shared with TRBD1. Germline V gene data show CDR1 as SGHAT and CDR2 as FQNNGV. The V gene end was trimmed by 3 bases and the J gene end by 14 bases; junction bases not matched to a gene: 6. The CDR3 has 12 residues. The CDR3 DNA follows: TGTGCCAGCAGCTTCGGACAGGGGAGGAGGTATTTT. This sequence encodes CASSFGQGRRYF. The full variable domain, its missing parts supplied by reference TRBV11-2 and TRBJ2-3, is EAGVAQSPRYKIIEKRQSVAFWCNPISGHATLYWYQQILGQGPKLLIQFQNNGVVDDSQLPKDRFSAERLKGVDSTLKIQPAKLEDSAVYLCASSFGQGRRYFGPGTRLTVL.

This chain joins TRBV5-1 and TRBJ1-1; 7 nucleotides align to TRBD1. V shed 0 bases, J shed 4 bases, and the junction held 6 bases outside the gene matches. This CDR3 has 15 amino acids. CDR1 SGHRS and CDR2 YFSETQ come from the germline V gene. CDR3 nucleotide sequence: TGCGCCAGCAGCTTGGAAGGGGGCGGTTCCACTGAAGCTTTCTTT. It specifies CASSLEGGGSTEAFF.

The rearrangement joins TRBV7-8 to TRBJ2-1, with 8 bases identical to TRBD2. The CDR3 has 15 amino acids. Germline V gene data show CDR1 as SGHVS and CDR2 as FQNEAQ. J was trimmed by 7 bases and V by 5 bases; bases with no gene match: 10. The CDR3 DNA is TGTGCCAGCAGCCCGCTAGCGGGCGACACTAATGAGCAGTTCTTC. This gives the protein CASSPLAGDTNEQFF. The full variable domain, its missing parts supplied by reference TRBV7-8 and TRBJ2-1, is GAGVSQSPRYKVAKRGQDVALRCDPISGHVSLFWYQQALGQGPEFLTYFQNEAQLDKSGLPSDRFFAERPEGSVSTLKIQRTQQEDSAVYLCASSPLAGDTNEQFFGPGTRLTVL.

V and J are TRBV2 and TRBJ2-3, with 9 nucleotides matching TRBD2. Germline CDR1 SNHLY, CDR2 FYNNEI. The ends lost 7 bases at V and 1 base at J; junction bases unmatched: 9. CDR3 length equals 16 residues. The CDR3 loop is CASKVGGGAGTDTQYF. CDR3 nucleotides: TGTGCCAGCAAAGTCGGCGGGGGGGCCGGCACAGATACGCAGTATTTT.

The chain links TRBV2 to TRBJ2-5, with unresolved D. V lost 3 bases to trimming and J lost 2 bases, with 13 bases between them. The CDR3 length is 15 residues. Germline values: CDR1 SNHLY, CDR2 FYNNEI. CDR3 protein: CASSDPENGQETQYF. As DNA, the CDR3 is TGTGCCAGCAGTGACCCGGAGAATGGTCAAGAGACCCAGTACTTC. Drawing the rest from reference TRBV2 and TRBJ2-5, the complete variable domain is EPEVTQTPSHQVTQMGQEVILRCVPISNHLYFYWYRQILGQKVEFLVSFYNNEISEKSEIFDDQFSVERPDGSNFTLKIRSTKLEDSAMYFCASSDPENGQETQYFGPGTRLLVL.